The 8 T cell receptor beta chains given below trace back to one sample, sequenced in a study of blood T cell repertoires in COVID-19. Repertoires were generated with immunoSEQ multiplex PCR, while TCRdb's copy carries only in-frame clones and drops some. The sample records some 400,000 clones, over 75% being singletons. Sequencing was done on a sample of PBMCs or T cells enriched from blood (not recorded which). The receptor set was obtained from a man aged 25 to 45 who had recovered from COVID-19.

V and J are TRBV28 and TRBJ1-1, with D maybe TRBD1 (5 bases). CDR3 size: 11 residues. Germline V gene data show CDR1 as MDHEN and CDR2 as SYDVKM. Trimming took 8 bases from V and 6 from J, leaving 10 bases between them. CDR3 protein: CASGPRAEAFF. For the CDR3, the DNA is TGTGCCAGCGGACCCAGGGCTGAAGCTTTCTTT.

The CDR3 DNA reads as TGTGCCAGCTCCCACAGGGATGATGGCTACACCTTC. This codes for CASSHRDDGYTF. The rearrangement links TRBV18 to TRBJ1-2, with D tentatively TRBD1 (6 bases). V was shortened by 6 bases and J by 6 bases, with 11 bases between the two germline ends. The CDR3 is made up of 12 amino acids. The germline CDR1 and CDR2 sequences are KGHSH and LQKENI.

J is TRBJ1-1 and V is TRBV11-2; weak D call: TRBD1 (6 bases). CDR1 and CDR2 (germline): SGHAT, FQNNGV. V was pared by 4 bases and J by 3 bases, with 9 bases between. CDR3 length: 13 residues. This chain's CDR3 is CASSSQGDTEAFF. The DNA of the CDR3 is TGTGCCAGCAGCTCACAGGGTGACACTGAAGCTTTCTTT.

The V and J genes are TRBV29-1 and TRBJ2-1, with 13 bases fitting TRBD2. From germline, CDR1 is SQVTM and CDR2 ANQGSEA. The CDR3 consists of 12 residues. J was trimmed by 8 bases and V by 7 bases; bases with no gene match: 2. The CDR3 is CSGGLAGDEQFF. The CDR3 DNA sequence: TGCAGCGGCGGACTAGCGGGAGATGAGCAGTTCTTC.

A single count supports this clone. This chain uses TRBV5-6 with TRBJ2-1; 16 bases are a match to TRBD2. The V segment lost 3 bases and the J segment 7 bases; nucleotides outside the gene matches: 1. Per germline, CDR1 SGHDT and CDR2 YYEEEE. The CDR3 extends over 15 amino acids. CDR3 in DNA: TGTGCCAGCAGCTGGGGACTAGCGGGAGGGAATGAGCAGTTCTTC. This sequence encodes CASSWGLAGGNEQFF.

The rearrangement uses TRBV28 and TRBJ2-4; D call uncertain. The germline gives CDR1 MDHEN, CDR2 SYDVKM. The V end was cut by 2 bases, the J end by 3 bases, with 11 bases between. This CDR3 spans 15 amino acids. The CDR3 region has the DNA TGTGCCAGCAGTTTAACCCGACTTGGCAAAAACATTCAGTACTTC. Its translation: CASSLTRLGKNIQYF.

V gene TRBV28 combines with J gene TRBJ1-6, with D maybe TRBD1 (5 bases). Germline CDR1 reads MDHEN; CDR2 reads SYDVKM. The CDR3 extends over 13 amino acids. V lost 6 bases to trimming and J lost 10 bases, with 13 bases between them. CDR3 in amino acids: CASSTGQLSPLHF. For the CDR3, the DNA is TGTGCCAGCAGCACCGGACAATTGTCACCCCTCCACTTT.

This chain connects TRBV13 to TRBJ2-1, with TRBD1 matching over 7 bases. Germline lookup yields CDR1 PRHDT and CDR2 FYEKMQ (reference sequence). The length of the CDR3 is 15 residues. J was trimmed by 4 bases and V by 1 base; bases with no gene match: 4. The CDR3 loop is CASSLDRGRYNEQFF. The CDR3 DNA reads TGTGCCAGCAGCTTAGACAGGGGTAGATACAATGAGCAGTTCTTC.